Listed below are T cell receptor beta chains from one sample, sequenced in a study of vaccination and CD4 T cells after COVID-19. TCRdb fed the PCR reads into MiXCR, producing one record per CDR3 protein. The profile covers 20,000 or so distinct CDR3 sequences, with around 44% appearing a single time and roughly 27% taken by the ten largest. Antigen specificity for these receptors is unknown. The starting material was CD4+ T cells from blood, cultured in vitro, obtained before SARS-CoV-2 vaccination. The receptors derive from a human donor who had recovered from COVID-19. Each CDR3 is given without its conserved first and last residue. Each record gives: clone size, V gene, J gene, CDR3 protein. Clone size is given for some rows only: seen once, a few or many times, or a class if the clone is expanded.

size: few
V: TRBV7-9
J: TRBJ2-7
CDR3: ASSPGLASYEQY

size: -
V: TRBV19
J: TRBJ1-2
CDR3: ASSPDVGRKGGYT

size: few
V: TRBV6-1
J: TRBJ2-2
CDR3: ASSEGSGPTGELF

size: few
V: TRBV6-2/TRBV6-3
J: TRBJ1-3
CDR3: ASSRDGGNTIY

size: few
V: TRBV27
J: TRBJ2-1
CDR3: ASSLLPSGRTSEQF

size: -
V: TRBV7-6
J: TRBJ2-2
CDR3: ASRLEISETGELF

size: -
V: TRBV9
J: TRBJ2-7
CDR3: ASSVGLSATYEQY

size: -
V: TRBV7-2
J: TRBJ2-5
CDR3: ASGAYRVSETQY

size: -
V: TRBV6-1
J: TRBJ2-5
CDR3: ASRSEQGLQTQY

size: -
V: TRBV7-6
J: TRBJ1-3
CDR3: ASSLDATATPGNTIY

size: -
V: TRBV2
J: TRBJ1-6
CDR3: ASKMGTGYNSPLH

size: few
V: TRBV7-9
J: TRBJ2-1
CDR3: ASSSKTSGSVNEQF

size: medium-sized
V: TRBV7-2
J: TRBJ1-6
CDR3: ASSPGQGHNSPLH

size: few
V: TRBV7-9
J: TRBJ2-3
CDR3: ASSPGQGAPDTQY

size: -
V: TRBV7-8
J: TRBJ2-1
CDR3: AGSSTGPGFNEQF

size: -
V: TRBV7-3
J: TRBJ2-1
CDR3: ASSSRGSVSYNEQF

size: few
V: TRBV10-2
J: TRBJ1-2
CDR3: ASSEVGGYGGYT

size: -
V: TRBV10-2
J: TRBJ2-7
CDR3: ASSESSWGGAEQY

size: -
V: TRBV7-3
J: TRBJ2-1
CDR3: ASSYSGGGYNEQF

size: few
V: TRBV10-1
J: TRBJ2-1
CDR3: ASRRDASSPGNEQF

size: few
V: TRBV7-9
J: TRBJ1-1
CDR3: ASSLITEAF

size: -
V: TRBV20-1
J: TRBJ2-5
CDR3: SARVFGLPTAQETQY

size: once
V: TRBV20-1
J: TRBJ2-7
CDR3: SASDMGLVTPFSSYEQY

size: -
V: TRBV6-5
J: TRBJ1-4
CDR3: ASSLNEKLF

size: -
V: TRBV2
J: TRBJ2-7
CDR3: ASTGQRNYEQY

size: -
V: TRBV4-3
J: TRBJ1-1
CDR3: ASSQDRATGGNTEAF

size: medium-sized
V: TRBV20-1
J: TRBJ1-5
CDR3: SAKGTATQPQH

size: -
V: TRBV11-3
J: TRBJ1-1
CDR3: ASSFRDTEAF

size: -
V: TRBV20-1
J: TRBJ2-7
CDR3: SAILAGEKQY

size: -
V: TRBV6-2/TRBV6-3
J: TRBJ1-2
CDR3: ASSYDRTHGYT

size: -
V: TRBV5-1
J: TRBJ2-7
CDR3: ASSPRGAPYEQY

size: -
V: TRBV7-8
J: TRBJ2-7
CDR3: ASSLALFPTSGRASYEQY

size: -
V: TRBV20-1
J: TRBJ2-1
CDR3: SARDGTLSYNEQF

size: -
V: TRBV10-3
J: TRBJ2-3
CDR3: AISPLAESPDTQY

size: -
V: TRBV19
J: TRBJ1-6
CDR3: ASSNVGGNSPLH

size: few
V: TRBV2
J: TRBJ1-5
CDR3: ASRMGEDQPQH

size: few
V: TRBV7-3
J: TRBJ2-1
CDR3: ASSLTGRGRASSNEQF

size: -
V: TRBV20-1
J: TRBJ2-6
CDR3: SAPDRPPGGRANVLT

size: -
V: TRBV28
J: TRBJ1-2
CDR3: ASSLLSGGGGYT

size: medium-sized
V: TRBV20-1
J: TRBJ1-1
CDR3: SARDQPYTEAF

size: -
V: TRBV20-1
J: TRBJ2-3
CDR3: SARPRRLPTDTQY

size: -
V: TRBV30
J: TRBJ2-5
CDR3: AWSETSGGARETQY